The 8 T cell receptor beta chains below come from one sample, sequenced in a study of blood T cell repertoires in COVID-19. Here immunoSEQ multiplex PCR was the method, and the copy in TCRdb shows in-frame clones only, minus some. The table has around 160,000 clones, around four fifths seen once. The material sequenced was peripheral blood. Source of these receptors: a woman between 40 and 55 years old with active or convalescent COVID-19.

This chain joins TRBV7-2 and TRBJ2-3; 14 bases map to TRBD2. V was clipped by 4 bases and J by 2 bases; unmatched bases: 8. Germline loops: CDR1 SGHTA, CDR2 FQGNSA. The CDR3 sequence is 18 residues long. DNA for the CDR3: TGTGCCAGCAGCTCCCCAGGACTAGCGGGAGGCCCCACAGATACGCAGTATTTT. Its translation is CASSSPGLAGGPTDTQYF. The whole variable domain, remainder taken from reference TRBV7-2 and TRBJ2-3, is GAGVSQSPSNKVTEKGKDVELRCDPISGHTALYWYRQSLGQGLEFLIYFQGNSAPDKSGLPSDRFSAERTGGSVSTLTIQRTQQEDSAVYLCASSSPGLAGGPTDTQYFGPGTRLTVL.

The sample holds a few counts of this clone. The chain uses TRBV7-2 and TRBJ2-7; 8 nucleotides match TRBD2. V dropped 0 bases and J dropped 1; count of bases not matched to a gene: 11. The germline CDR1 and CDR2 sequences are SGHTA and FQGNSA. The CDR3 covers 18 residues. DNA for the CDR3: TGTGCCAGCAGCTTAGCGAAGCAAGCGGGAGCGATTTCCTACGAGCAGTACTTC. It encodes CASSLAKQAGAISYEQYF.

This clone has a handful of counts. V gene TRBV2 combines with J gene TRBJ2-3; the D is unclear. Germline values: CDR1 SNHLY, CDR2 FYNNEI. This CDR3 contains 12 residues. Deletions cut 11 bases from V and 3 bases from J, with 12 bases between. The CDR3 is CAAGRQTDTQYF. The CDR3 bases are TGTGCCGCCGGCAGGCAGACAGATACGCAGTATTTT.

The chain has TRBV2 and TRBJ1-2, with D perhaps matching TRBD1 (6 bases). CDR1 and CDR2 from the germline V gene are SNHLY and FYNNEI. V was shortened by 4 bases and J by 1 base, with 16 bases between the two germline ends. This CDR3 region has 16 residues. The CDR3 DNA sequence: TGTGCCAGCAGTGTTGCAGGGGAGGGCTTTAACTATGGCTACACCTTC. This sequence encodes CASSVAGEGFNYGYTF.

The chain is built from TRBV6-5 and TRBJ1-1; TRBD1 might be the D (6 bases). V shed 11 bases and J shed 1 base, with 20 bases lying between them. The CDR3 runs 15 residues. Per the germline V gene, CDR1 is MNHEY and CDR2 is SVGAGI. The chain's CDR3 is CASRRAGVTNTEAFF. CDR3 in DNA: TGTGCCTCTCGTCGGGCAGGGGTTACGAACACTGAAGCTTTCTTT.

J is TRBJ1-2 and V is TRBV28; 8 positions match TRBD1. The V gene end was trimmed by 6 bases and the J gene end by 5 bases; junction bases not matched to a gene: 2. The germline CDR1 and CDR2 sequences are MDHEN and SYDVKM. CDR3 length: 12 amino acids. This CDR3 is CASRGQGYGYTF. The CDR3 DNA reads as TGTGCCAGCAGAGGACAGGGTTATGGCTACACCTTC.

The rearrangement links TRBV20-1 to TRBJ1-4; a possible D gene is TRBD1 (6 bases). V was trimmed by 3 bases and J by 4 bases, leaving 12 bases between them. CDR1 and CDR2 (germline): DFQATT, SNEGSKA (reference sequence). This CDR3 is 14 amino acids long. In DNA form, the CDR3 reads TGCAGTGCTAGTGCAGGGGCTGGTAATGAAAAACTGTTTTTT. Translating it yields CSASAGAGNEKLFF.

The chain joins TRBV6-6 to TRBJ1-5; 10 bases are a match to TRBD1. This CDR3 has 15 amino acids. J gave up 6 bases and V 5 bases, and 7 bases lay outside the gene matches. CDR1 is MNHNY and CDR2 is SVGAGI in the germline V gene (reference sequence). The DNA of the CDR3 is TGTGCCAGCAGTGCACCGGGACAGGGGAGTCAGCCCCAGCATTTT. Its translation: CASSAPGQGSQPQHF.